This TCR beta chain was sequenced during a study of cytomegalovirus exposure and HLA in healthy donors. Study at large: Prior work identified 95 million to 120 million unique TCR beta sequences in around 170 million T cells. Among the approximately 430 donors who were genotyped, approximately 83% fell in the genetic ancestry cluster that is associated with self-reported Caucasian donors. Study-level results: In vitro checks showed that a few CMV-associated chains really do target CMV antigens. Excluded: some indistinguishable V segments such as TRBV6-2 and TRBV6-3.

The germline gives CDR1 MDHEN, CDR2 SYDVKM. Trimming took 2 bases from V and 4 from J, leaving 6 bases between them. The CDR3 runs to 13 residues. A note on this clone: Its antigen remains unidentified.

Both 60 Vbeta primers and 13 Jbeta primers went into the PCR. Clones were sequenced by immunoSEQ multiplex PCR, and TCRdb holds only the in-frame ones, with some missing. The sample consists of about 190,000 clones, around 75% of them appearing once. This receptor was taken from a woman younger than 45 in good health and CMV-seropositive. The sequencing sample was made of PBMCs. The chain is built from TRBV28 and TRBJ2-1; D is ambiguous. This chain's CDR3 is CASSLRVYNEQFF. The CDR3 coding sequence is TGTGCCAGCAGTTTAAGAGTGTACAATGAGCAGTTCTTC.